Each of the 7 T cell receptor beta chains below was sequenced from the same sample in a study of blood T cells in healthy people across ages. A second PCR of about 6 to 12 cycles used a sample-barcoded 5' primer and a J-beta primer mix. Via MiXCR, TCRdb re-called the 5' RACE reads, giving one row per CDR3 protein. The data contain 1,500,000 or so distinct CDR3 sequences, approximately 59% of them singletons. The material sequenced was blood. The receptors shown here come from a man aged 18 to 35 in good health.

This clonotype was found many times. This chain joins TRBV7-2 and TRBJ2-7; D is ambiguous. The germline V gene has CDR1 SGHTA and CDR2 FQGNSA. CDR3 size: 11 residues. Trimming pared 2 bases from V and 3 bases from J, leaving 2 bases between. The CDR3 protein is CASSLHYEQYF. In DNA form, the CDR3 reads TGTGCCAGCAGCTTACACTACGAGCAGTACTTC.

The V and J genes are TRBV4-1 and TRBJ2-4; TRBD1 matches 9 bases. The DNA end favors TRBJ2-7, so the J call may be wrong. Germline V CDR1 and CDR2: MGHRA, YSYEKL. CDR3 length equals 18 residues. The DNA of the CDR3 is TGCGCCAGCAGCCAAGCCCAAGATTGGTGGGACAGGGCCTACGAGCAGTACTTC. Amino acids: CASSQAQDWWDRAYEQYF.

The V and J genes are TRBV10-3 and TRBJ2-3, with a tentative D call TRBD2 (6 bases). The CDR3 sequence is 15 residues long. From germline, CDR1 is ENHRY and CDR2 SYGVKD. Deletions cut 5 bases from V and 2 bases from J, with 14 bases between. The CDR3 loop reads CAISQIAELTDTQYF. DNA for the CDR3: TGTGCCATCAGTCAGATAGCGGAACTCACAGATACGCAGTATTTT.

This clonotype has just a few counts. The rearrangement joins TRBV5-5 to TRBJ2-7; the match to TRBD1 covers 7 bases. The ends lost 4 bases at V and 1 base at J; junction bases unmatched: 8. The CDR3 covers 15 residues. Germline V lookup: CDR1 SGHKS, CDR2 YYEKEE (reference sequence). The CDR3 spells CASSPGQLVSYEQYF. As DNA, the CDR3 is TGTGCCAGCAGCCCGGGACAGCTAGTTTCCTACGAGCAGTACTTC.

Note on this clonotype: A read error may account for a junction end that differs from germline. The genes are TRBV4-2 and TRBJ2-2; D unresolved. Germline V gene lookup returns CDR1 LGHNA and CDR2 YNFKEQ. This CDR3 comprises 13 residues. The CDR3 here is CARSQEILGELFF. As DNA, the CDR3 is TGTGCCCGCAGCCAAGAGATCCTGGGGGAGCTGTTTTTT.

This clonotype was seen more than once but under ten times. The CDR3 DNA is TGTGCCAGCAGCGATTTACAGCTTCCAACAGGGCAGGGCAACTTCAACACTGAAGCTTTCTTT. It translates to CASSDLQLPTGQGNFNTEAFF. The chain combines TRBV11-1 with TRBJ1-1; tentatively, D is TRBD1 (6 bases). Trimming removed 5 bases from V and 2 bases from J, with 33 bases in between. The CDR3 is 21 amino acids. CDR1 and CDR2 from the germline V gene are SGHAT and FQDESV (reference sequence).

This clonotype was counted a single time. This sequence joins TRBV6-6 and TRBJ2-1; possible D gene TRBD2, 5 bases. This CDR3 has 13 amino acids. Germline CDR1 and CDR2: MNHNY and SVGAGI (reference sequence). The V end lost 7 bases, the J end lost 10 bases, and 17 bases lay between the germline ends. CDR3 sequence reads: CASNPSGSYEQFF. The CDR3 nucleotides are TGTGCCAGCAACCCTTCGGGATCCTACGAGCAGTTCTTC.